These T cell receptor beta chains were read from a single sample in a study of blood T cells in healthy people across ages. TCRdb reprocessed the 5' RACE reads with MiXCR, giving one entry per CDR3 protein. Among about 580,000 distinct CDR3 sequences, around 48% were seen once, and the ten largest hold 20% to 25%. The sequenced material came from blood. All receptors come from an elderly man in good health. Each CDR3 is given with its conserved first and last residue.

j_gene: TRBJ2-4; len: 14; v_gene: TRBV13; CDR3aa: CGGALHLAKNIQYF
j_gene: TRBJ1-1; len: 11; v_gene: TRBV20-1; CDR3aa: CSVVLNTEAFF
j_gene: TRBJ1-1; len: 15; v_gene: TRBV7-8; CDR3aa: CATKPWGGGDTEAFF
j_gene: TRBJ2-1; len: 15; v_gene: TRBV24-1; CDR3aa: CATAMRGGLNNEQFF
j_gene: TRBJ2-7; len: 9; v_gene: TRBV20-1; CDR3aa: CSECHEQYF
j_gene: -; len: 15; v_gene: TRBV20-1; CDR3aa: CSARRRGANINEQYF
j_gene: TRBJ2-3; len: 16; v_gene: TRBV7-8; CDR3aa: CASSLGAGRSTDTQYF
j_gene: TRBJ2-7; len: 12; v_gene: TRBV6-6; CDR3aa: CASSREGYEQYF
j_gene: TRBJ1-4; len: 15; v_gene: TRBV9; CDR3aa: CASSVAGRAAEKLFF
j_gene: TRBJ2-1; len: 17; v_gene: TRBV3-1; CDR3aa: CASSQNLGGAGLNEQFF
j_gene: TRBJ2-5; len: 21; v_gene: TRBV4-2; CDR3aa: CASSQEAGGPGLLQSQETQYF
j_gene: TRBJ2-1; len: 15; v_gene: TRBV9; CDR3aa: CASSVVTSSPNEQFF
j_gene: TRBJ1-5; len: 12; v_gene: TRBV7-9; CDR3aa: CASNLPGQPQHF
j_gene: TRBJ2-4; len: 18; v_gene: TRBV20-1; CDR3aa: CSADPGQGPFEAKNIQYF
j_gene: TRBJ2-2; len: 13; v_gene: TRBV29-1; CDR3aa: CSVDKGGSGELFF
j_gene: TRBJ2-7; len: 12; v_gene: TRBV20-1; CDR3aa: CSAPTELYEQYF
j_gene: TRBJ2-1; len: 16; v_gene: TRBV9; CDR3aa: CASSVGGGGSYNEQFF
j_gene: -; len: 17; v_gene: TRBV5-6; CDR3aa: CASSPRQGSGLAETQYF
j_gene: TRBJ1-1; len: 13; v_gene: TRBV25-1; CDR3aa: CASSERWGTEAFF
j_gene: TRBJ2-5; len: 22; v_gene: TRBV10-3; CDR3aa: CAIVPDIFMGILKTGLQETQYF
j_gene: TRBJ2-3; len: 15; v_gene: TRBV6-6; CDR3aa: CASGSRGGHTDTQYF
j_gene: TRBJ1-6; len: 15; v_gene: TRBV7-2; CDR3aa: CASSLRAWGRAPPHF
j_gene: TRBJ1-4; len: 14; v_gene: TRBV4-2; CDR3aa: CASSQEGVGEKLFF
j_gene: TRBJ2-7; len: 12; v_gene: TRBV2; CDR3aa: CASTAGGYEQYF
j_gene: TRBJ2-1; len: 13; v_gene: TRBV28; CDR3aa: CASSSSSGAYGFF
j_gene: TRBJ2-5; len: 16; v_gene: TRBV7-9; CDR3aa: CASSLATSGGHATQYF
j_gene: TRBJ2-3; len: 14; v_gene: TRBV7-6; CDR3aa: CASSLSPSPDTQYF
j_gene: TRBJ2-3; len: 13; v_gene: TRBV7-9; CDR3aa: CASSADSTDTQYF
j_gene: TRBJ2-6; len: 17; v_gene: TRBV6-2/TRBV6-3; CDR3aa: CASSHPLGRTGANVLTF
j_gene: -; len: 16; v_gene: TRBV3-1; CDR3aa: CASSQDAVAGVREQYF
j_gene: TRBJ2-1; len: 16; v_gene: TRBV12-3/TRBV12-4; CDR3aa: CASTWVASGNYNEQFF
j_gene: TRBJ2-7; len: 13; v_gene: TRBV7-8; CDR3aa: CASSVGQPYEQYF
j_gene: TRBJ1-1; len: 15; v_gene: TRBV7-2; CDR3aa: CASSLALGGNTEAFF
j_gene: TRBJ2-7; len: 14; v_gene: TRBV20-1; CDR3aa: CSAGPGLAPYEQYF
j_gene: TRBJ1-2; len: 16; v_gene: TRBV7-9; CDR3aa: CASSPISDYGPAYYTF
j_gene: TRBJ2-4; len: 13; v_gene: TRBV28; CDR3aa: CASTWGARNIQYF
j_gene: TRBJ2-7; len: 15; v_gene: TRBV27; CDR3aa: CASSWGGSSVYEQYF
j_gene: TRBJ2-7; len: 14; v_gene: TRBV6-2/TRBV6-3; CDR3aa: CASRHGQTSYEQYF
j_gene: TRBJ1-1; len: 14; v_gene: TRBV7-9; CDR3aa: CASSLDTGAREAFF
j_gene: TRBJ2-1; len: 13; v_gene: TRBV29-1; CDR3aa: CSVGGVTHNEQFF
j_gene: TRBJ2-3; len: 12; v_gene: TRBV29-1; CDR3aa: CSVELGTDTQYF
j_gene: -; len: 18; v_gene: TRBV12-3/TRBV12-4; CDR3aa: CASSLFQGKTSGVSEQYF
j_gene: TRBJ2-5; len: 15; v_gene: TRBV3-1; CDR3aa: CASSQDMTAPGTQYF
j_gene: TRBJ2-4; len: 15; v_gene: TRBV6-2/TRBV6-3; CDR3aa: CASSSPGQTKNIQYF
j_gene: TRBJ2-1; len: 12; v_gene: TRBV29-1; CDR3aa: CSVGTPSGEQFF
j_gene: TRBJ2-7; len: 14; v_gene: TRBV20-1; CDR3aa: CSARVGGGVHEQYF
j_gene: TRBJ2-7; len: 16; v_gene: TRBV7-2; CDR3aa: CASSDPVKGTSYEQYF
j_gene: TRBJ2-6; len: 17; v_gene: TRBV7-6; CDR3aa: CASRPGTGGAGANVLTF
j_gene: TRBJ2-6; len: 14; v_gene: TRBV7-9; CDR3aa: CASSQTLGANVLTF
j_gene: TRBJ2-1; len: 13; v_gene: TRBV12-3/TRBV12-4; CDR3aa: CASTLDSYNEQFF
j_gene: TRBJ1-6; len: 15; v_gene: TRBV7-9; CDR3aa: CASSASTGYNSPLHF
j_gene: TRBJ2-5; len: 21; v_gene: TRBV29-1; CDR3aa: CSVNHGYQGQGGTRYLRTQYF
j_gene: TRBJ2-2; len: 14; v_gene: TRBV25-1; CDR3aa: CASPLDDNTGELFF
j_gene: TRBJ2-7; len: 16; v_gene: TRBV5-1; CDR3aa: CASSLSSRSESYEQYF
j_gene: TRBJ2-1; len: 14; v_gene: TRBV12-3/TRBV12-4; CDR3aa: CASNEDLDYNEQFF